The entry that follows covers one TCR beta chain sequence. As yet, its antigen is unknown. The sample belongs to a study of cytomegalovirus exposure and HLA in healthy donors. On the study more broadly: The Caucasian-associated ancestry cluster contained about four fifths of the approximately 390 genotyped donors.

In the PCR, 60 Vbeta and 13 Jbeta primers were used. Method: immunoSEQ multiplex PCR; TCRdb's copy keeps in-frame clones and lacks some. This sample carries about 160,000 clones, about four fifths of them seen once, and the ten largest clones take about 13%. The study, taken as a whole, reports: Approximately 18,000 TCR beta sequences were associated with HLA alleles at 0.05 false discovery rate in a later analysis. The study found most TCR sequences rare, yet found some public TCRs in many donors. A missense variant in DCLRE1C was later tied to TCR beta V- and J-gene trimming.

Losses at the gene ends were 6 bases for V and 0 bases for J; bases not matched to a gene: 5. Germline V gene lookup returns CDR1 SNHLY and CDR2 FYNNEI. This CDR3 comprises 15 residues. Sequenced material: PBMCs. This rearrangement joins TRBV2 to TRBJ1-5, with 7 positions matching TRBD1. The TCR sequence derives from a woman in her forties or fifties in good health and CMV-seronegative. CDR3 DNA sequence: TGTGCCAGCAGCCTCGACAGGGCTAGCAATCAGCCCCAGCATTTT. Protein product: CASSLDRASNQPQHF.